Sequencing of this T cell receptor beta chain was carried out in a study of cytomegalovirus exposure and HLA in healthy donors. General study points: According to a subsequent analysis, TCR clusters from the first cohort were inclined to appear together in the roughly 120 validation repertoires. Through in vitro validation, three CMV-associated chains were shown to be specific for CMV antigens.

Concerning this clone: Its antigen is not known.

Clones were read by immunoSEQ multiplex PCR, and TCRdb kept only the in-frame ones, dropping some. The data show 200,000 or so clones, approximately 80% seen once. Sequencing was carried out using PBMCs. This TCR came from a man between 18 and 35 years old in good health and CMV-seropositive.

CDR3 residues: CASSPEPGQGSGGLFF. CDR3 sequence (DNA): TGTGCCAGCAGCCCGGAGCCGGGACAGGGATCGGGGGGGCTGTTCTTC. The rearrangement uses TRBV5-4 and TRBJ2-1; D is perhaps TRBD1 (9 bases). Trimming removed 4 bases at V and 15 bases at J, with 29 bases between. This CDR3 has 16 residues. In germline, CDR1 is SGHNT, CDR2 YYREEE (reference sequence).